This TCR beta chain was sequenced for a study of cytomegalovirus exposure and HLA in healthy donors. Amplification used 60 Vbeta primers and 13 Jbeta primers. TCRdb keeps only in-frame clones here, not all; method: immunoSEQ multiplex PCR. The sample lists tens of thousands of clones, roughly 73% occurring once. The CDR3 loop spans 14 amino acids. Trimming cost V 1 base and J 7 bases, with 14 bases left between them. Per the germline V gene, CDR1 is SGHKS and CDR2 is YYEKEE (reference sequence). Sequenced: PBMCs. This chain connects TRBV5-5 to TRBJ1-2; D may be TRBD1 (6 bases). The TCR was taken from a male donor in good health and CMV-seropositive. CDR3 in amino acids: CASSLPGGGGGYTF. CDR3 DNA sequence: TGTGCCAGCAGCTTGCCGGGGGGCGGCGGTGGCTACACCTTC.